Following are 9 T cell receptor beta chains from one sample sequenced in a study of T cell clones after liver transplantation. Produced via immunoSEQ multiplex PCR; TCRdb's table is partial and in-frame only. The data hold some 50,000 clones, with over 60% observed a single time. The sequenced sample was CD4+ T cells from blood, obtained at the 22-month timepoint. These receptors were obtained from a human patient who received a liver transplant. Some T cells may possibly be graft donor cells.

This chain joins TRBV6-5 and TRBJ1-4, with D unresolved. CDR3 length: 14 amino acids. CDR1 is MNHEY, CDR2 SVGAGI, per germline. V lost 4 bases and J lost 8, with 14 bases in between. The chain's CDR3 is CASSSFREPEKLFF. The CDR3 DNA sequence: TGTGCCAGCAGTTCTTTCCGGGAGCCCGAAAAACTGTTTTTT.

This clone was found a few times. CDR3 loop: CASSFSYNQPQHF. Here the CDR3 DNA reads TGCGCCAGCAGTTTTAGCTACAATCAGCCCCAGCATTTT. The rearrangement links TRBV10-2 to TRBJ1-5; D unresolved. The CDR3 runs 13 residues. Between the trimmed V and J ends, which lost 5 bases and 3 bases, there was a span of 8 bases. Germline lookup yields CDR1 WSHSY and CDR2 SAAADI.

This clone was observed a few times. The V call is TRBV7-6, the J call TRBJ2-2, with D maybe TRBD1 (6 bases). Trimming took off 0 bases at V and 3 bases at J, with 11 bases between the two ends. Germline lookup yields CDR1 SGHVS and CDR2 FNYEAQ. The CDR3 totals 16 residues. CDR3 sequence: CASSLADGTHTGELFF. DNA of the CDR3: TGTGCCAGCAGCTTAGCCGACGGGACACACACCGGGGAGCTGTTTTTT.

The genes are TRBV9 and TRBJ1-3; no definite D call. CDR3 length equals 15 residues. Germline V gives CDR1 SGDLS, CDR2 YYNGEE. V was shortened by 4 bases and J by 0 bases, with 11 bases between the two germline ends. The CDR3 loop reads CASSSSGYSGNTIYF. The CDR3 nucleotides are TGTGCCAGCAGCTCCAGTGGGTACTCTGGAAACACCATATATTTT.

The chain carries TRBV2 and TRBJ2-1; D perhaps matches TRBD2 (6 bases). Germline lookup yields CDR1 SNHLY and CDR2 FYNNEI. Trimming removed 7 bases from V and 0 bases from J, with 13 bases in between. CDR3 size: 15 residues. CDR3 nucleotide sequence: TGTGCCAGCAAGGAGGCGGGGATCTCCTACAATGAGCAGTTCTTC. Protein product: CASKEAGISYNEQFF.

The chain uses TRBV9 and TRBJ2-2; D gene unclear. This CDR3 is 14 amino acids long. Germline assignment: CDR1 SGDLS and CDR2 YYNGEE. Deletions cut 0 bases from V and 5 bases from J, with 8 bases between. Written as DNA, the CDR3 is TGTGCCAGCAGCGTAGGTCTAAGTACCGGGGAGCTGTTTTTT. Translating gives CASSVGLSTGELFF.

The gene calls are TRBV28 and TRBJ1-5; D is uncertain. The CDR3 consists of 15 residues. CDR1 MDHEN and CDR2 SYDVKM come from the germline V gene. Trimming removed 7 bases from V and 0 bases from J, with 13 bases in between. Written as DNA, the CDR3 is TGTGCCAGCACCCCGGACGGACTTAGCAATCAGCCCCAGCATTTT. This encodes CASTPDGLSNQPQHF. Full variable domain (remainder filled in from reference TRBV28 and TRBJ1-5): DVKVTQSSRYLVKRTGEKVFLECVQDMDHENMFWYRQDPGLGLRLIYFSYDVKMKEKGDIPEGYSVSREKKERFSLILESASTNQTSMYLCASTPDGLSNQPQHFGDGTRLSIL.

CDR3 amino acids: CASSLAGRGQETQYF. CDR3 in DNA: TGTGCCAGCAGCTTGGCCGGCAGGGGGCAGGAGACCCAGTACTTC. The chain joins TRBV5-4 to TRBJ2-5, with 8 bases aligning to TRBD1. Germline V CDR1 and CDR2: SGHNT, YYREEE (reference sequence). With 0 bases clipped from V and 5 bases from J, the junction kept 6 bases outside the gene matches. This CDR3 region has 15 residues.

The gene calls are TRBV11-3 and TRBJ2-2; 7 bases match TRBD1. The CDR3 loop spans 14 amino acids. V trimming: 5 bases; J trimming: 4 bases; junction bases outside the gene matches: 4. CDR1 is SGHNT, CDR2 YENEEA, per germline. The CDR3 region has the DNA TGTGCCAGCAGCCCGGGACAGATCACCGGGGAGCTGTTTTTT. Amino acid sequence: CASSPGQITGELFF.